Below are 20 T cell receptor beta chains sequenced from a single sample in a study of CD8+ T cells in alopecia areata. Following RNA extraction, reverse transcription yielded cDNA that acted as the sequencing template. TCRdb's copy holds only in-frame clones and misses some; the assay was immunoSEQ multiplex PCR. The sample holds approximately 150,000 clones; around 86% are singletons and the top ten take about 16%. The sample was CD8+ T cells sorted from blood, taken at week 0. These receptors all come from a human donor with alopecia areata.

The V gene is TRBV19, the J gene TRBJ1-1; D uncertain. The CDR3 sequence is 14 residues long. The V gene lost 4 bases and the J gene lost 3 bases, with 12 bases spanning the gap. Germline V lookup: CDR1 LNHDA, CDR2 SQIVND (reference sequence). CDR3 DNA sequence: TGTGCCAGTAGTACGTGGTTGGGTGACACTGAAGCTTTCTTT. Amino acid sequence: CASSTWLGDTEAFF.

J is TRBJ2-1 and V is TRBV5-6; TRBD2 aligns across 9 bases. The V and J ends lost 4 bases and 2 bases, in that order; junction bases with no gene match: 13. Germline CDR1 reads SGHDT; CDR2 reads YYEEEE. This CDR3 has 18 amino acids. The CDR3 nucleotides read TGTGCCAGCAGCCCTCCGGGGGCCAGCGGGAGGACCTACAATGAGCAGTTCTTC. Its protein product is CASSPPGASGRTYNEQFF.

V usage is TRBV5-6 and J usage is TRBJ2-1; D unclear. V dropped 3 bases and J dropped 0 bases, with 16 bases sitting between them. Germline V gene lookup returns CDR1 SGHDT and CDR2 YYEEEE. The CDR3 is 17 amino acids. CDR3 in DNA: TGTGCCAGCAGCTGGCCCTCCGGCGGTAGCTCCTACAATGAGCAGTTCTTC. Its translation is CASSWPSGGSSYNEQFF.

This chain connects TRBV27 to TRBJ2-1, with D tentatively TRBD1 (5 bases). The germline gives CDR1 MNHEY, CDR2 SMNVEV (reference sequence). The germline V and J ends were trimmed by 6 bases and 8 bases, with 11 bases remaining between them. The CDR3 sequence is 12 residues long. CDR3 region: CASRSGIDEQFF. The CDR3 DNA reads as TGTGCCAGCAGATCAGGGATAGATGAGCAGTTCTTC.

The CDR3 loop reads CAWSARLFYEQYF. CDR3 in DNA: TGTGCCTGGAGTGCAAGGCTGTTCTACGAGCAGTACTTC. V and J are TRBV30 and TRBJ2-7, with D uncertain. From germline, CDR1 is GTSNPN and CDR2 SVGIG (reference sequence). Between the trimmed V and J ends, which lost 1 base and 3 bases, there was a span of 10 bases. The CDR3 has 13 amino acids.

This chain uses TRBV27 with TRBJ2-1; 14 bases agree with TRBD2. Looked up from germline, CDR1 is MNHEY and CDR2 is SMNVEV (reference sequence). The V gene end was trimmed by 6 bases and the J gene end by 9 bases; junction bases not matched to a gene: 7. The CDR3 loop spans 15 amino acids. The CDR3 nucleotides read TGTGCCAGCAGCCCGAGACTAGCGGGAGGGGGTGAGCAGTTCTTC. Translated: CASSPRLAGGGEQFF.

The J gene is TRBJ2-5, the V gene TRBV29-1; D may be TRBD1 (6 bases). The better agreement between TRBJ2-7 and the DNA end casts doubt on the J call. CDR1 and CDR2 (germline): SQVTM, ANQGSEA. The length of the CDR3 is 12 residues. The CDR3 DNA is TGCAGCGTTGAAGAGACAGGCTACGAGCAGTACTTC. This sequence encodes CSVEETGYEQYF.

J is TRBJ1-1 and V is TRBV7-9; no clear D. Trimming shortened V by 0 bases and J by 0 bases, and 8 bases separated the two germline ends. There are 15 residues in the CDR3. Germline V gene sequence: CDR1 SEHNR, CDR2 FQNEAQ (reference sequence). CDR3 protein: CASSLAGGMNTEAFF. The CDR3 DNA sequence: TGTGCCAGCAGCTTAGCGGGCGGGATGAACACTGAAGCTTTCTTT.

This clone was seen a single time. The chain recombines TRBV2 with TRBJ2-3; a possible D gene is TRBD1 (7 bases). CDR1 and CDR2 from the germline V gene are SNHLY and FYNNEI. The CDR3 runs 17 residues. Trimming removed 6 bases at V and 2 bases at J, with 21 bases between. The CDR3 spells CASSDPRGDRATDTQYF. The CDR3 DNA reads TGTGCCAGCAGCGACCCACGCGGGGACAGAGCCACAGATACGCAGTATTTT.

The chain carries TRBV27 and TRBJ2-5, with D perhaps TRBD1 (6 bases). Deletions cut 5 bases from V and 4 bases from J, with 14 bases between. Germline CDR1 reads MNHEY; CDR2 reads SMNVEV (reference sequence). The length of the CDR3 is 14 residues. Here the CDR3 DNA reads TGTGCCAGCAGTCCAACAGGGTCGGGAGAGACCCAGTACTTC. This translates into CASSPTGSGETQYF.

This clone turned up a few times. The gene calls are TRBV19 and TRBJ1-2; TRBD1 might be the D (5 bases). Trimming took off 5 bases at V and 7 bases at J, with 17 bases between the two ends. In germline, CDR1 is LNHDA, CDR2 SQIVND (reference sequence). The CDR3 totals 14 residues. CDR3 sequence reads: CASSARDPRSGYTF. CDR3 bases: TGTGCCAGTAGTGCCCGGGACCCGCGCTCTGGCTACACCTTC.

J is TRBJ2-1 and V is TRBV13; TRBD2 agrees at 12 bases. The CDR3 covers 16 residues. Germline CDR1 and CDR2: PRHDT and FYEKMQ (reference sequence). The J segment lost 5 bases and the V segment lost 4 bases, leaving 6 bases of the junction unmatched. The DNA for the CDR3 is TGTGCCAGCAGCTCGAGCGGACTAGCGGGAAACAATGAGCAGTTCTTC. Translating gives CASSSSGLAGNNEQFF.

The chain employs TRBV27 and TRBJ1-4; D remains unclear. This CDR3 has 13 residues. V lost 10 bases to trimming and J lost 2 bases, with 11 bases between them. Germline V CDR1 and CDR2: MNHEY, SMNVEV (reference sequence). CDR3 protein: CATGRFTNEKLFF. The CDR3 DNA follows: TGTGCCACCGGCAGATTCACTAATGAAAAACTGTTTTTT.

The table lists this clone with a count of one. V and J are TRBV5-6 and TRBJ2-1; D is unresolved. From germline, CDR1 is SGHDT and CDR2 YYEEEE. Trimming took off 4 bases at V and 13 bases at J, with 12 bases between the two ends. CDR3 length equals 11 residues. The CDR3 region has the DNA TGTGCCAGCAGCCGTGGCTACAGACAGTTCTTC. Translated, it gives CASSRGYRQFF.

The CDR3 DNA reads TGTGCCAGCAGCCACACAACTAGCGGGAGGGCCTTGGGCAATGAGCAGTTCTTC. Its translation: CASSHTTSGRALGNEQFF. The chain joins TRBV7-9 to TRBJ2-1, with 13 bases that match TRBD2. The CDR3 is made up of 18 amino acids. From germline, CDR1 is SEHNR and CDR2 FQNEAQ (reference sequence). Trimming cost V 5 bases and J 6 bases; bases outside gene matches: 13.

The rearrangement joins TRBV7-2 to TRBJ2-2; possibly TRBD1 for D (5 bases). Germline V lookup: CDR1 SGHTA, CDR2 FQGNSA. Trimming shortened V by 3 bases and J by 5 bases, and 13 bases separated the two germline ends. This CDR3 contains 15 residues. CDR3 sequence (DNA): TGTGCCAGCAGCTTGAGTCCCCCAGGGACCGGGGAGCTGTTTTTT. It specifies CASSLSPPGTGELFF.

DNA of the CDR3: TGTGCCAGCAGTGGGGGACACCGAATTAACACTGAAGCTTTCTTT. As protein: CASSGGHRINTEAFF. The chain uses TRBV6-1 and TRBJ1-1, with a weak D call TRBD1 (6 bases). This CDR3 is 15 amino acids long. Trimming took off 4 bases at V and 2 bases at J, with 14 bases between the two ends. Germline CDR1 MNHNS, CDR2 SASEGT.

The rearrangement links TRBV9 to TRBJ2-7, with a weak D call TRBD2 (6 bases). CDR1 and CDR2 (germline): SGDLS, YYNGEE. This CDR3 is built from 15 residues. The V end was cut by 4 bases, the J end by 5 bases, with 19 bases between. The CDR3 here is CASSPRRGSVNEQYF. CDR3 nucleotides: TGTGCCAGCAGCCCCCGGCGGGGTAGCGTGAACGAGCAGTACTTC.

This chain connects TRBV11-2 to TRBJ2-7; D not certain. The V and J ends lost 0 bases and 5 bases respectively, with 14 bases between them. The germline gives CDR1 SGHAT, CDR2 FQNNGV. The length of the CDR3 is 15 residues. This CDR3 reads CASSLETNPLNEQYF. As DNA, the CDR3 is TGTGCCAGCAGCTTAGAGACCAACCCCCTGAACGAGCAGTACTTC.

In its sample, this clone was seen once. The chain is built from TRBV7-9 and TRBJ2-7; tentatively, D is TRBD2 (5 bases). CDR1 and CDR2 (germline): SEHNR, FQNEAQ (reference sequence). The CDR3 has 11 residues. The V end lost 5 bases, the J end lost 9 bases, and 11 bases lay between the germline ends. The CDR3 bases are TGTGCCAGCAGCGGAGGTGACTGGCAGTACTTC. It is translated as CASSGGDWQYF. The full variable domain, rest sourced from reference TRBV7-9 and TRBJ2-7, is DTGVSQNPRHKITKRGQNVTFRCDPISEHNRLYWYRQTLGQGPEFLTYFQNEAQLEKSRLLSDRFSAERPKGSFSTLEIQRTEQGDSAMYLCASSGGDWQYFGPGTRLTVT.